This T cell receptor (beta chain) emerged from a study of post-analysis software for immune sequencing data. Background on the study: Clinical courses comprised relapsing-remitting, secondary progressive and progressive-relapsing multiple sclerosis.

V lost 0 bases and J lost 3, with 11 bases in between. The CDR3 spans 15 residues. Germline V gene data show CDR1 as MNHNY and CDR2 as SVGAGI (reference sequence). Included in the TCR beta cDNA libraries were unique molecular identifiers. TCRdb used MiXCR to reprocess the PCR reads, holding one entry per CDR3 protein. The sample carries roughly 870,000 distinct CDR3 sequences, about 53% recorded once. About this clonotype itself: Its target is unknown.

The study's findings and limits: Controls showed lower frequencies than patients for five TRBV segments, and TRBV5-6, TRBV5-1 and TRBV20-1 were among these. F measure grouped same-batch samples tightly together. Significantly lower normalized Chao1 diversity was found in patients with multiple sclerosis relative to controls.

The rearrangement uses TRBV6-6 and TRBJ1-2, with unresolved D. The origin of this receptor is a girl between 10 and 17 years old with multiple sclerosis. The sequencing sample was made of blood. The DNA for the CDR3 is TGTGCCAGCAGTTACTCTGGGGATAGGGACTATGGCTACACCTTC. It translates to CASSYSGDRDYGYTF.